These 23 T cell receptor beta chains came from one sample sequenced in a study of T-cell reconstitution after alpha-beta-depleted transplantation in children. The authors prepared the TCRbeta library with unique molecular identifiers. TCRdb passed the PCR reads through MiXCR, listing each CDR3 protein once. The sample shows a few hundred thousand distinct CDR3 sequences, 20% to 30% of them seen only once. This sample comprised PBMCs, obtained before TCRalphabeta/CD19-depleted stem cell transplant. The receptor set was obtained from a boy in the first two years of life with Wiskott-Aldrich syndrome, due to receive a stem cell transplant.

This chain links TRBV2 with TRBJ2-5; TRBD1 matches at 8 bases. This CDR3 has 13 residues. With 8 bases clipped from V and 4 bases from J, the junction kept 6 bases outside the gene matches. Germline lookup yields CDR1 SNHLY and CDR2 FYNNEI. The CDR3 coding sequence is TGTGCCAGCCAATCGGACAGGGTAGAGACCCAGTACTTC. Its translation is CASQSDRVETQYF.

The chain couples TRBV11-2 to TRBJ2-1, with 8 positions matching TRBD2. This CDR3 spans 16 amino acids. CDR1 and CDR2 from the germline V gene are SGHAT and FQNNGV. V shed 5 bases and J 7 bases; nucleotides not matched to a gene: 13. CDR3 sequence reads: CASSNRLSSGRNEQFF. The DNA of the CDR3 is TGTGCCAGCAGCAACCGTCTGAGCAGCGGGAGAAATGAGCAGTTCTTC.

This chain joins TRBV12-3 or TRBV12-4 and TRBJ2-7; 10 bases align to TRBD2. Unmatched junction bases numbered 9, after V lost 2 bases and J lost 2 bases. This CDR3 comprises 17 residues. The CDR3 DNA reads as TGTGCCAGCAGTTTAAGGCCTAGCGGGAGTAAAGCCTACGAGCAGTACTTC. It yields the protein CASSLRPSGSKAYEQYF.

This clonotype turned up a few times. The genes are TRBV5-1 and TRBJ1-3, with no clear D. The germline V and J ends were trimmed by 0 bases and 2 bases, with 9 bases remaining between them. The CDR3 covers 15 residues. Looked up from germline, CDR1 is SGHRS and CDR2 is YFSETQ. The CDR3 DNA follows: TGCGCCAGCAGCTTGGCTTTGACGGCTGGAAACACCATATATTTT. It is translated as CASSLALTAGNTIYF.

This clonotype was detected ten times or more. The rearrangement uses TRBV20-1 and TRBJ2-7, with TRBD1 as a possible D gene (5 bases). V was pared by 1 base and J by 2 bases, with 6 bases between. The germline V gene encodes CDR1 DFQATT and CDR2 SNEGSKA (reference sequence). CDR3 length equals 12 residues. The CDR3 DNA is TGCAGTGCTAGAGGCAGGGCCTACGAGCAGTACTTC. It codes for CSARGRAYEQYF.

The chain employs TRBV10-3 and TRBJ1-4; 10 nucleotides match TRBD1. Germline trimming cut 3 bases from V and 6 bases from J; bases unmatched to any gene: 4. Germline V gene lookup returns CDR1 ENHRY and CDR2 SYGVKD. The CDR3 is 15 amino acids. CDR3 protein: CAISDYGTGDEKLFF. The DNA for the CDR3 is TGTGCCATCAGTGATTACGGGACAGGGGATGAAAAACTGTTTTTT.

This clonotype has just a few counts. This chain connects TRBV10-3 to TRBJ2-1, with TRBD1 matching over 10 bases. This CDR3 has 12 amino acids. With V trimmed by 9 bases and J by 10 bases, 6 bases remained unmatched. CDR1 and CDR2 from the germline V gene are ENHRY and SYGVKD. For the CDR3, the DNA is TGTGCCATAGGGACAGGGGAGGGCGAGCAGTTCTTC. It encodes CAIGTGEGEQFF.

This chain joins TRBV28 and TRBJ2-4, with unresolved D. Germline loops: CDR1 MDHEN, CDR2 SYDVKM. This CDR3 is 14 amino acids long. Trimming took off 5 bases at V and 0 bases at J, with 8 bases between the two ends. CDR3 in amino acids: CASSPWTAKNIQYF. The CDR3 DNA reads TGTGCCAGCAGTCCATGGACAGCCAAAAACATTCAGTACTTC. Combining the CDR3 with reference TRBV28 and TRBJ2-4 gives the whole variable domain DVKVTQSSRYLVKRTGEKVFLECVQDMDHENMFWYRQDPGLGLRLIYFSYDVKMKEKGDIPEGYSVSREKKERFSLILESASTNQTSMYLCASSPWTAKNIQYFGAGTRLSVL.

CDR3 nucleotides: TGCGCCAGCAGCTCCGCCGGGACAGAAAATTCACCCCTCCACTTT. Its protein is CASSSAGTENSPLHF. The genes are TRBV5-1 and TRBJ1-6; 7 positions match TRBD1. This CDR3 is 15 amino acids long. J was trimmed by 7 bases and V by 3 bases; bases with no gene match: 7. Germline loops: CDR1 SGHRS, CDR2 YFSETQ.

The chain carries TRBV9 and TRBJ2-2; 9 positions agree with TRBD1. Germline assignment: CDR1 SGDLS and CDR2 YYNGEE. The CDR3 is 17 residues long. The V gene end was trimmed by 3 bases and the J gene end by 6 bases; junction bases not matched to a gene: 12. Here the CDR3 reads CASSANPGTGIPGELFF. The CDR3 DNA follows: TGTGCCAGCAGCGCTAACCCCGGGACAGGGATCCCCGGGGAGCTGTTTTTT.

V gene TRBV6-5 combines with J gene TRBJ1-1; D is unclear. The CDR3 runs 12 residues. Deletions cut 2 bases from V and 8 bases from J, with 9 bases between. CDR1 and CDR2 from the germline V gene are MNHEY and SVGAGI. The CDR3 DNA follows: TGTGCCAGCAGTTACCCGTATGGCGAAGCTTTCTTT. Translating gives CASSYPYGEAFF.

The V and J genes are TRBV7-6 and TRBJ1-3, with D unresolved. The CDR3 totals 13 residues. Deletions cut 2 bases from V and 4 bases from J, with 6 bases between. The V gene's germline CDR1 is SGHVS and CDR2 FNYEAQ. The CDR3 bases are TGTGCCAGCAGCTTATTTGGGGGAAACACCATATATTTT. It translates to CASSLFGGNTIYF.

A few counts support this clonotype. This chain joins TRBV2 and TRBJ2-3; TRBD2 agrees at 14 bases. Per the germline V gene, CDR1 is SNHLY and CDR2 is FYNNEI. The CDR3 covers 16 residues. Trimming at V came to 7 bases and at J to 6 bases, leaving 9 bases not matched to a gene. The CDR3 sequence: CASNGGTSGSYDTQYF. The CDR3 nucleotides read TGTGCCAGCAACGGGGGGACTAGCGGGAGTTACGATACGCAGTATTTT.

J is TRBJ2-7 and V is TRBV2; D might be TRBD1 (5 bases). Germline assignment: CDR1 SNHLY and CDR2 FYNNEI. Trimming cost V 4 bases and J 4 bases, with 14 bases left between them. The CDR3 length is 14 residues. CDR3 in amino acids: CASSGQGLGYEQYF. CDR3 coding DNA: TGTGCCAGCAGTGGGCAGGGCCTAGGGTACGAGCAGTACTTC.

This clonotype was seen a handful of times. DNA of the CDR3: TGTGCCACCCGGCCCTCGGGAGAAGGCACCGGGGAGCTGTTTTTT. This encodes CATRPSGEGTGELFF. The chain uses TRBV15 and TRBJ2-2; the D gene is possibly TRBD2 (6 bases). The CDR3 loop spans 15 amino acids. V lost 8 bases and J 4 bases, leaving 17 bases between the germline ends. Per the germline V gene, CDR1 is LNHNV and CDR2 is YYDKDF (reference sequence).

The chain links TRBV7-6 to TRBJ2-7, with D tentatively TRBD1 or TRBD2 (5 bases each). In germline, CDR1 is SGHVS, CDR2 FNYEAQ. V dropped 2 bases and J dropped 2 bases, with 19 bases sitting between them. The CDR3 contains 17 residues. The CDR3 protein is CASSLPEGPDRAYEQYF. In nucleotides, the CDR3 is TGTGCCAGCAGCTTACCTGAGGGGCCGGATAGGGCCTACGAGCAGTACTTC.

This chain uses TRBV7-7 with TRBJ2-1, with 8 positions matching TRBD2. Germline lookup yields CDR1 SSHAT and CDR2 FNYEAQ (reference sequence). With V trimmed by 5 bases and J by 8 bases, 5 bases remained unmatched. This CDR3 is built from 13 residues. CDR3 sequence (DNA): TGTGCCAGCAGCCCCCGGGAGGGGCATGAGCAGTTCTTC. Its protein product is CASSPREGHEQFF.

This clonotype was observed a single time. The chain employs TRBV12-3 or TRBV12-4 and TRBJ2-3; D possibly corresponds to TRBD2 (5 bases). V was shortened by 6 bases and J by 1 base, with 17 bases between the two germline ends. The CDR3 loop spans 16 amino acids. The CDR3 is CASSPRPVRGTDTQYF. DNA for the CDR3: TGTGCCAGCAGCCCACGACCGGTGAGGGGCACAGATACGCAGTATTTT.

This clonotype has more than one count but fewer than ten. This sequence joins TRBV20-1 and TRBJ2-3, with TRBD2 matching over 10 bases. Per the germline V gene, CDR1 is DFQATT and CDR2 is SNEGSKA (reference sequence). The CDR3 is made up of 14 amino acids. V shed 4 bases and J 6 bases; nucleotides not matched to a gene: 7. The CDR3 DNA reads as TGCAGTGCTACAGCGGGAGGGCGCGGGGATACGCAGTATTTT. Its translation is CSATAGGRGDTQYF.

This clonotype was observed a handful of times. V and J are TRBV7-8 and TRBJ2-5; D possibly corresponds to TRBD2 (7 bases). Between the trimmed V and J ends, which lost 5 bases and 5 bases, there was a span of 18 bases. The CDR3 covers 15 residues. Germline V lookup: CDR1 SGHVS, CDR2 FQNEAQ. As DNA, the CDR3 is TGTGCCAGCAGCGGTCGGGGGGCCGGGGTGGAGACCCAGTACTTC. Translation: CASSGRGAGVETQYF.

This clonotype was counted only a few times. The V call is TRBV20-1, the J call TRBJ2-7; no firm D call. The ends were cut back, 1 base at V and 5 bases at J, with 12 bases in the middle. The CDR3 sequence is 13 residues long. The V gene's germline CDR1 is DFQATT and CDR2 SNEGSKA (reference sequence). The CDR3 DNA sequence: TGCAGTGCTAGAGTATCTTGGGTTGACGAGCAGTACTTC. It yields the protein CSARVSWVDEQYF.

The CDR3 sequence is CASSSRGCYTF. Written as DNA, the CDR3 is TGTGCCAGCAGCTCTAGGGGTTGTTACACCTTC. The chain has TRBV12-3 or TRBV12-4 and TRBJ1-2; D may be TRBD1 (5 bases). This CDR3 region has 11 residues. The V gene lost 6 bases and the J gene lost 11 bases, with 13 bases spanning the gap.

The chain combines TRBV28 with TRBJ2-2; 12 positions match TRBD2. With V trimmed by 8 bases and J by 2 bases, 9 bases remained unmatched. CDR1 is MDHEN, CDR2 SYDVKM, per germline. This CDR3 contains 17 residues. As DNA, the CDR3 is TGTGCCAGCTACCGCCGGACTAGCGGGACCAACACCGGGGAGCTGTTTTTT. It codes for CASYRRTSGTNTGELFF.